The clone carrying this TCR beta chain was picked up a small number of times. What it recognizes is unknown. Libraries were prepared by immunoSEQ multiplex PCR; TCRdb keeps only in-frame clonotypes and omits some of them. The table lists 37,000 or so clones, 70% to 90% of them singletons, with about 15% in the top ten. This entry belongs to a study of OX40 agonist ivuxolimab in advanced cancers. Study background: The treatment was a fully human IgG2 OX40 agonist, ivuxolimab. Study-level points and caveats: The study observed clonal expansion of CD4+ and CD8+ blood T cells by week 6 at 0.1 to 3.0 mg/kg.

Autoimmune disease history or systemic immunosuppression disqualified patients. Blood draws occurred at baseline, cycle 4 day 1, and cycle 7 day 1. The CDR3 consists of 14 residues. Trimming removed 4 bases at V and 5 bases at J, with 14 bases between. CDR1 is SGHVS, CDR2 FNYEAQ, per germline. The sequence was obtained from an adult with an advanced solid tumor such as melanoma, head and neck, liver or kidney cancer. The material was CD4+ or CD8+ T cells sorted from blood, obtained in a trial of the OX40 agonist ivuxolimab. The V gene is TRBV7-6, the J gene TRBJ1-1, with a possible D match to TRBD1 (6 bases). CDR3: CASSSGARATEAFF. In DNA form, the CDR3 reads TGTGCCAGCAGCTCAGGGGCTCGAGCAACTGAAGCTTTCTTT.